This TCR beta chain was profiled in a study of low-dose radiotherapy and immunotherapy resistance in tumors. Study-wide context: Cohort 1 was given 0.5 Gy fractions every 2 weeks, 6.5 Gy in total. Starting cycle 1 day 1, oral aspirin 300 mg was given daily for four cycles.

As to time point: before trial treatment. The therapy administered to donors comprised nivolumab, ipilimumab, aspirin, low-dose cyclophosphamide and low-dose radiotherapy. The CDR3 has 19 residues. The trim removed 5 bases at V and 4 bases at J, leaving 17 bases unmatched. Germline V gene data show CDR1 as SEHNR and CDR2 as FQNEAQ (reference sequence). TRAV and TRBV primers primed cDNA for both TCRalpha and TCRbeta. With a V-primer adapter and a constant-region primer, TCRs were amplified for approximately 19 PCR cycles. TCRdb re-derived calls from the reads in MiXCR, one entry per CDR3 protein. This table has around 79,000 distinct CDR3 sequences, under 20% appearing once. The sample holds many counts of this clonotype.

This sequence was found in a male donor with prostate cancer. The chain combines TRBV7-9 with TRBJ2-2; 9 positions agree with TRBD1. Source: PBMCs, taken before treatment. This CDR3 is CASSLPTGGPARSTGELFF. The CDR3 nucleotides read TGTGCCAGCAGCCTCCCGACAGGGGGGCCCGCTCGGAGCACCGGGGAGCTGTTTTTT.